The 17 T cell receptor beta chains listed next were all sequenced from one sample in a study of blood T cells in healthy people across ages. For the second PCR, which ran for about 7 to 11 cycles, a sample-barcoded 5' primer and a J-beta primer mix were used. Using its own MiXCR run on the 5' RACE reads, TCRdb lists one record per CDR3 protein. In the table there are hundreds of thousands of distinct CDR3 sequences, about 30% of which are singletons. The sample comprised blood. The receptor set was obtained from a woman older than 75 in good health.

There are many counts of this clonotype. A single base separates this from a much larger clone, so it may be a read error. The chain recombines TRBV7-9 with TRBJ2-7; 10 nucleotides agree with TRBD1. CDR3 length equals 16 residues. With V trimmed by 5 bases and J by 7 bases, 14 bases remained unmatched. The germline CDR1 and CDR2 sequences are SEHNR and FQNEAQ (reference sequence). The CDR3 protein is CASSPRDRGSYNEQYF. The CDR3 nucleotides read TGTGCCAGCAGCCCCCGGGACAGGGGATCCTACAATGAGCAGTACTTC.

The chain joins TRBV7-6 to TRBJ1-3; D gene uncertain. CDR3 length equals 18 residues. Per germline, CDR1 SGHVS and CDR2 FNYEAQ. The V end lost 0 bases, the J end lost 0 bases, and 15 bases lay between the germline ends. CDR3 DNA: TGTGCCAGCAGCTTAGCGGCTGCGGGTACTAGCTCTGGAAACACCATATATTTT. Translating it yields CASSLAAAGTSSGNTIYF.

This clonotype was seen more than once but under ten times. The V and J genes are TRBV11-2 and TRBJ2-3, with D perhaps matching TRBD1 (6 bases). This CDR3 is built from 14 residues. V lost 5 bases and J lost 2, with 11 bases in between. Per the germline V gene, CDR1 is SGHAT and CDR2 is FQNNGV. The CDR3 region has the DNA TGTGCCAGCAGCCTCACAGGGTTCACAGATACGCAGTATTTT. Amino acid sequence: CASSLTGFTDTQYF.

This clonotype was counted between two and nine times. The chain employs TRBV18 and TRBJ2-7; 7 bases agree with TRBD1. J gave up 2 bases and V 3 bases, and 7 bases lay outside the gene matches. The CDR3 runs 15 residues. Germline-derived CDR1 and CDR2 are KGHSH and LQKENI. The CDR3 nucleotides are TGTGCCAGCTCACCGCAACAGGGGTGGACCTACGAGCAGTACTTC. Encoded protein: CASSPQQGWTYEQYF.

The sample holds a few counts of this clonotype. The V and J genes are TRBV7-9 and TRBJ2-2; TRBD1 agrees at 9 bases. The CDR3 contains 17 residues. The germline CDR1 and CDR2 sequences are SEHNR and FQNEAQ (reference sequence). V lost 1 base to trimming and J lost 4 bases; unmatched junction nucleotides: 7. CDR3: CASSLEPGQGPTGELFF. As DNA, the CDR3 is TGTGCCAGCAGCTTAGAACCGGGACAGGGACCCACCGGGGAGCTGTTTTTT.

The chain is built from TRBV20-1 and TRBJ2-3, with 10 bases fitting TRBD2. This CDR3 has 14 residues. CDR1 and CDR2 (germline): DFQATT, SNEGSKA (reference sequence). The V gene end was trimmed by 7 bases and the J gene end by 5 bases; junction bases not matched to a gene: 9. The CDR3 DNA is TGCAGTGGATCGACTAGCGGGTACCAAGATACGCAGTATTTT. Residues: CSGSTSGYQDTQYF.

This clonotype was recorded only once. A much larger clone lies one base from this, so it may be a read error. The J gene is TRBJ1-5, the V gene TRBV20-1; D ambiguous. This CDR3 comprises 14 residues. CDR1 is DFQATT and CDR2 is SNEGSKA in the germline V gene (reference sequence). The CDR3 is CSAREGYSDQPQHF. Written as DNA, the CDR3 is TGCAGTGCTAGAGAGGGGTATAGCGATCAGCCCCAGCATTTT.

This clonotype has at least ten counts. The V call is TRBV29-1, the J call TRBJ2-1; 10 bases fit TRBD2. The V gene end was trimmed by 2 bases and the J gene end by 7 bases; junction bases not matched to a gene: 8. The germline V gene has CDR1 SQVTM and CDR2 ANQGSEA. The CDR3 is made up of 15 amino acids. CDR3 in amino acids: CSVEPRSGGANEQFF. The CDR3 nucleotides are TGCAGCGTTGAACCACGGAGCGGGGGGGCGAATGAGCAGTTCTTC.

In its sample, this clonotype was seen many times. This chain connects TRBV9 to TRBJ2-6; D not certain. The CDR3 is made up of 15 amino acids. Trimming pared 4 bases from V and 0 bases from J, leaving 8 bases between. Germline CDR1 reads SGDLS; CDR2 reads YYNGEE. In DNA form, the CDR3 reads TGTGCCAGCAGCCCCTATGCCTCTGGGGCCAACGTCCTGACTTTC. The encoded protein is CASSPYASGANVLTF.

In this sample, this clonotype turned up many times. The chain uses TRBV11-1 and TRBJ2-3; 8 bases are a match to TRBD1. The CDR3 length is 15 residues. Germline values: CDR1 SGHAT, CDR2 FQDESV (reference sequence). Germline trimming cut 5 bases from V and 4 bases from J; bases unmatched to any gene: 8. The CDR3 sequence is CASSTRQGYADTQYF. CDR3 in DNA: TGTGCCAGCAGCACCAGACAGGGGTACGCAGATACGCAGTATTTT. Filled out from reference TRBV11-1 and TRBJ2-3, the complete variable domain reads EAEVAQSPRYKITEKSQAVAFWCDPISGHATLYWYRQILGQGPELLVQFQDESVVDDSQLPKDRFSAERLKGVDSTLKIQPAELGDSAMYLCASSTRQGYADTQYFGPGTRLTVL.

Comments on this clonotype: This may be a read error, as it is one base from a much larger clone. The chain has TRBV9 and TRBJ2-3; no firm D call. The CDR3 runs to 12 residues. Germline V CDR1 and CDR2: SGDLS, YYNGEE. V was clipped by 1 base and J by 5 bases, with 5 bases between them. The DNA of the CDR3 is TGTGCCAGCAGCGTACCGGTAGATACGCAGTATTTT. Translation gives CASSVPVDTQYF.

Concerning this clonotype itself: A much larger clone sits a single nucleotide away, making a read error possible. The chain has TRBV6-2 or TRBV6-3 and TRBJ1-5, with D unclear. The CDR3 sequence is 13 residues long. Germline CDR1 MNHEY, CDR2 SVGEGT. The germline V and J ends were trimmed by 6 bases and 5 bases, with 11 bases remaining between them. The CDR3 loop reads CASRRRLDQPQHF. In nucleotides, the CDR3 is TGTGCCAGCAGGAGGCGGCTAGATCAGCCCCAGCATTTT.

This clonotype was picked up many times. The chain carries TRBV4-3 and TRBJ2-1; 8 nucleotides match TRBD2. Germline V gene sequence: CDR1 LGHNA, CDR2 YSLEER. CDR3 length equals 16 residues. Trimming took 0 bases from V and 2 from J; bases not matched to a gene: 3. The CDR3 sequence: CASSQEVGLAYNEQFF. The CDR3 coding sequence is TGCGCCAGCAGCCAAGAGGTGGGACTAGCCTACAATGAGCAGTTCTTC.

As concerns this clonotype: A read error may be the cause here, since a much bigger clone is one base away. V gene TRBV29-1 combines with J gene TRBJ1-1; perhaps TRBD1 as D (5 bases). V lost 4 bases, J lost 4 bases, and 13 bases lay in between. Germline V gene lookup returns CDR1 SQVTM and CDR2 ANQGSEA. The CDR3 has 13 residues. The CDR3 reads CSVGNRGTTEAFF. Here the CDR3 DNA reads TGCAGCGTTGGTAATCGGGGGACCACTGAAGCTTTCTTT.

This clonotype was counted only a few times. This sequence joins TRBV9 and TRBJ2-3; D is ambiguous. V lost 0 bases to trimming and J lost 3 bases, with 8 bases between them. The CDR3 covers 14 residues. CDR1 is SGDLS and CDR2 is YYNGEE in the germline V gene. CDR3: CASSVAVLTDTQYF. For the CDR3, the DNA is TGTGCCAGCAGCGTAGCGGTACTGACAGATACGCAGTATTTT.

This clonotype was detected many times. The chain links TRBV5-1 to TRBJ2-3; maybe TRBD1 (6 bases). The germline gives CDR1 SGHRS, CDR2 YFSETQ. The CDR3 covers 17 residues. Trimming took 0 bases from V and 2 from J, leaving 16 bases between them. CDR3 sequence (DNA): TGCGCCAGCAGCTTGGAGGGCAGGGGTTTCAACACAGATACGCAGTATTTT. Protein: CASSLEGRGFNTDTQYF.

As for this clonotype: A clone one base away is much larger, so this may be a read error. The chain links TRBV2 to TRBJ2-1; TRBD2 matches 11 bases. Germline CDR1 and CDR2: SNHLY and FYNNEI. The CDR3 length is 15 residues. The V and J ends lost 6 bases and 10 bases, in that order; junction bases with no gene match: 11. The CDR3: CASRHSGGAGREQFF. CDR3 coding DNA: TGTGCCAGCAGACATAGCGGGGGGGCCGGCAGGGAGCAGTTCTTC.